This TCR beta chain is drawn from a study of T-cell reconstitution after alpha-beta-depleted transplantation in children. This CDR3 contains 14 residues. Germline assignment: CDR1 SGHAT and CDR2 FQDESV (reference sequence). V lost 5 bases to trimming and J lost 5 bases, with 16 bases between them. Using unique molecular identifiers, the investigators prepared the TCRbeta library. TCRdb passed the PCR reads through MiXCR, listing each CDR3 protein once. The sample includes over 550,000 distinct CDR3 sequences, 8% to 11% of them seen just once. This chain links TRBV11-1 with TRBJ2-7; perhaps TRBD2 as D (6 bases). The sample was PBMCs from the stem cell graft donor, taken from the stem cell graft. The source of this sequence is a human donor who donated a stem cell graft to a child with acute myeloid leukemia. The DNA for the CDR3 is TGTGCCAGCAGCACCAGACTGGAGGGCGACGAGCAGTACTTC. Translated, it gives CASSTRLEGDEQYF. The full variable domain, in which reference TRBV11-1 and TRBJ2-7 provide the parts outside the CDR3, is EAEVAQSPRYKITEKSQAVAFWCDPISGHATLYWYRQILGQGPELLVQFQDESVVDDSQLPKDRFSAERLKGVDSTLKIQPAELGDSAMYLCASSTRLEGDEQYFGPGTRLTVT.